One and the same sample provided the 21 T cell receptor beta chains below, sequenced in a study of blood T cells in healthy people across ages. Using a J-beta primer mix together with a sample-barcoded 5' primer, a second PCR was run for roughly 6 to 12 cycles. TCRdb re-called the 5' RACE reads through MiXCR, storing one row per CDR3 protein. The table lists hundreds of thousands of distinct CDR3 sequences, 40% to 50% of them singletons. Sequenced material: blood. Receptor source: a man between 60 and 75 years old in good health.

The sample holds one count of this clonotype. The chain has TRBV6-1 and TRBJ2-1; a weak D match, TRBD2 (5 bases). This CDR3 region has 17 residues. Germline V gene data show CDR1 as MNHNS and CDR2 as SASEGT. V lost 4 bases and J lost 3, with 19 bases in between. The CDR3 DNA reads TGTGCCAGCAGTGTAGATGGACTTCTCTTGGGCTACAATGAGCAGTTCTTC. Amino acid sequence: CASSVDGLLLGYNEQFF.

This clonotype was detected a few times. The chain carries TRBV6-1 and TRBJ1-5; 10 bases are shared with TRBD1. Germline CDR1 MNHNS, CDR2 SASEGT. The CDR3 loop spans 19 amino acids. With V trimmed by 4 bases and J by 0 bases, 12 bases remained unmatched. The CDR3 loop reads CASSAASGTGAYSNQPQHF. The CDR3 nucleotides read TGTGCCAGCAGTGCCGCCTCCGGGACAGGGGCTTATAGCAATCAGCCCCAGCATTTT.

As DNA, the CDR3 is TGTGCCAGCAGCCATCGGAGGGACAGCATAGGGGAAAAACTGTTTTTT. Its protein is CASSHRRDSIGEKLFF. The rearrangement uses TRBV3-1 and TRBJ1-4; 7 nucleotides line up with TRBD1. Germline values: CDR1 LGHDT, CDR2 YNNKEL (reference sequence). V lost 3 bases to trimming and J lost 8 bases; unmatched junction nucleotides: 12. This CDR3 contains 16 residues.

Concerning this clonotype itself: Given a much more abundant clone one base away, this may be a read error. The rearrangement links TRBV28 to TRBJ2-1; 12 nucleotides match TRBD2. Germline V CDR1 and CDR2: MDHEN, SYDVKM. This CDR3 is built from 16 residues. Unmatched junction bases numbered 3, after V lost 4 bases and J lost 2 bases. The CDR3 nucleotides are TGTGCCAGCAGTTCAACTAGCGGGGGGCCCTACAATGAGCAGTTCTTC. Its translation: CASSSTSGGPYNEQFF.

The V gene is TRBV28, the J gene TRBJ2-1; 11 bases agree with TRBD2. The CDR3 contains 16 residues. Germline trimming cut 6 bases from V and 10 bases from J; bases unmatched to any gene: 14. Germline V gene lookup returns CDR1 MDHEN and CDR2 SYDVKM. CDR3 sequence reads: CASSFLTSGGSGEQFF. CDR3 bases: TGTGCCAGCAGCTTTCTTACTAGCGGGGGTTCAGGGGAGCAGTTCTTC.

CDR3 amino acids: CASSQDKGSPDTQYF. Here the CDR3 DNA reads TGCGCCAGCAGCCAAGATAAAGGCAGCCCAGATACGCAGTATTTT. The V gene is TRBV4-1, the J gene TRBJ2-3; D is unclear. Germline-derived CDR1 and CDR2 are MGHRA and YSYEKL. CDR3 length: 15 residues. V dropped 0 bases and J dropped 4 bases, with 11 bases sitting between them.

CDR3 coding DNA: TGTGCCATCCAAACCGGGACAGCCTTATCCAAAAACATTCAGTACTTC. It is translated as CAIQTGTALSKNIQYF. This sequence joins TRBV7-9 and TRBJ2-4, with 7 bases lining up with TRBD1. Trimming took 10 bases from V and 2 from J; bases not matched to a gene: 14. Looked up from germline, CDR1 is SEHNR and CDR2 is FQNEAQ (reference sequence). This CDR3 region has 16 residues.

The sample holds many counts of this clonotype. The V call is TRBV12-3 or TRBV12-4, the J call TRBJ1-2; tentatively, D is TRBD1 (5 bases). This CDR3 spans 15 amino acids. V gave up 6 bases and J gave up 2 bases, with 16 bases separating them. The CDR3 loop reads CASRMGRSLNYGYTF. Written as DNA, the CDR3 is TGTGCCAGCAGGATGGGACGGAGCCTCAACTATGGCTACACCTTC.

The V call is TRBV20-1, the J call TRBJ1-1, with D unclear. The V gene's germline CDR1 is DFQATT and CDR2 SNEGSKA (reference sequence). This CDR3 comprises 11 residues. The CDR3 DNA follows: TGCAGCCCGCACGGGGACACTGAAGCTTTCTTT. Protein sequence: CSPHGDTEAFF.

The rearrangement links TRBV6-2 or TRBV6-3 to TRBJ2-1, with a tentative D call TRBD1 (6 bases). Germline CDR1 is MNHEY and CDR2 is SVGEGT. CDR3 length: 15 amino acids. The V and J ends lost 7 bases and 9 bases respectively, with 22 bases between them. CDR3 nucleotides: TGTGCCAGCAAGACAGGCTCGGCGGGTGGTCTTGAGCAGTTCTTC. It codes for CASKTGSAGGLEQFF.

The chain has TRBV10-3 and TRBJ2-1, with 7 bases fitting TRBD2. CDR3 size: 12 residues. Looked up from germline, CDR1 is ENHRY and CDR2 is SYGVKD. Trimming at V came to 8 bases and at J to 6 bases, leaving 4 bases not matched to a gene. The CDR3 here is CAIGASGNEQFF. The CDR3 coding sequence is TGTGCCATCGGGGCTAGCGGCAATGAGCAGTTCTTC.

The chain uses TRBV20-1 and TRBJ1-3; maybe TRBD1 (6 bases). Germline V gives CDR1 DFQATT, CDR2 SNEGSKA (reference sequence). The length of the CDR3 is 15 residues. Trimming stripped 1 base from V and 4 bases from J, with 14 bases between. CDR3 protein: CSARVAQGGGNTIYF. In DNA form, the CDR3 reads TGCAGTGCTAGAGTAGCACAGGGAGGAGGAAACACCATATATTTT.

The J gene is TRBJ2-5, the V gene TRBV11-3, with no clear D. Germline V CDR1 and CDR2: SGHNT, YENEEA. Trimming removed 0 bases from V and 9 bases from J, with 8 bases in between. This CDR3 spans 12 amino acids. CDR3 residues: CASSLDTISQYF. The CDR3 DNA follows: TGTGCCAGCAGCTTAGATACGATATCCCAGTACTTC.

Remarks on this clonotype: A read error may explain this, as a much larger clone is one base away. The chain has TRBV29-1 and TRBJ1-1, with D unclear. Trimming took off 8 bases at V and 0 bases at J, with 10 bases between the two ends. The CDR3 is 12 amino acids. Germline values: CDR1 SQVTM, CDR2 ANQGSEA. The CDR3 DNA reads as TGCAGCATGGAGCGAATGAACACTGAAGCTTTCTTT. Residues: CSMERMNTEAFF.

V is TRBV20-1 and J is TRBJ2-1; unclear D gene. V lost 0 bases to trimming and J lost 2 bases, with 8 bases between them. The V gene's germline CDR1 is DFQATT and CDR2 SNEGSKA (reference sequence). This CDR3 contains 14 residues. The DNA for the CDR3 is TGCAGTGCTAGAGACACCGGGCCCTACAATGAGCAGTTCTTC. It encodes CSARDTGPYNEQFF.

The chain links TRBV5-5 to TRBJ2-7; D is possibly TRBD1 (5 bases). The CDR3 extends over 14 amino acids. V was cut by 2 bases and J by 5 bases, with 14 bases left in between. Looked up from germline, CDR1 is SGHKS and CDR2 is YYEKEE (reference sequence). This CDR3 reads CASSLWQGLDEQYF. The CDR3, as DNA: TGTGCCAGCAGCTTATGGCAGGGTTTGGACGAGCAGTACTTC.

The V gene is TRBV24-1, the J gene TRBJ2-3; D gene ambiguous. Germline V lookup: CDR1 KGHDR, CDR2 SFDVKD. V was shortened by 6 bases and J by 2 bases, with 20 bases between the two germline ends. The CDR3 consists of 17 residues. CDR3 in DNA: TGTGCCACCAGTCCGACCTTGGGCCTCGTCGACACAGATACGCAGTATTTT. It yields the protein CATSPTLGLVDTDTQYF.

This sequence joins TRBV10-2 and TRBJ1-2; 9 nucleotides line up with TRBD1. The CDR3 totals 14 residues. Trimming removed 5 bases from V and 4 bases from J; junction bases left unmatched: 5. Germline V CDR1 and CDR2: WSHSY, SAAADI. The CDR3 spells CASSRTGAPYGYTF. Here the CDR3 DNA reads TGCGCCAGCAGTAGGACAGGGGCCCCCTATGGCTACACCTTC.

In its sample, this clonotype was seen a few times. The gene calls are TRBV5-1 and TRBJ2-7; 7 bases match TRBD1. The CDR3 length is 16 residues. With V trimmed by 0 bases and J by 2 bases, 8 bases remained unmatched. Germline V gene lookup returns CDR1 SGHRS and CDR2 YFSETQ. Here the CDR3 reads CASSLGWGQIAYEQYF. The CDR3 nucleotides read TGCGCCAGCAGCTTGGGGTGGGGACAGATAGCCTACGAGCAGTACTTC.

The rearrangement uses TRBV19 and TRBJ2-6; D remains unclear. CDR3 length: 14 amino acids. In germline, CDR1 is LNHDA, CDR2 SQIVND (reference sequence). Trimming removed 3 bases at V and 2 bases at J, with 5 bases between. The CDR3 nucleotides are TGTGCCAGTAGTATGGGGACTGGGGCCAACGTCCTGACTTTC. It encodes CASSMGTGANVLTF.

The V call is TRBV4-3, the J call TRBJ2-7, with a possible D match to TRBD1 (6 bases). CDR3 size: 15 residues. V was shortened by 0 bases and J by 4 bases, with 13 bases between the two germline ends. CDR1 is LGHNA and CDR2 is YSLEER in the germline V gene. CDR3 sequence reads: CASSQDQSRGYEQYF. The CDR3, as DNA: TGCGCCAGCAGCCAAGATCAGTCGAGGGGGTACGAGCAGTACTTC.